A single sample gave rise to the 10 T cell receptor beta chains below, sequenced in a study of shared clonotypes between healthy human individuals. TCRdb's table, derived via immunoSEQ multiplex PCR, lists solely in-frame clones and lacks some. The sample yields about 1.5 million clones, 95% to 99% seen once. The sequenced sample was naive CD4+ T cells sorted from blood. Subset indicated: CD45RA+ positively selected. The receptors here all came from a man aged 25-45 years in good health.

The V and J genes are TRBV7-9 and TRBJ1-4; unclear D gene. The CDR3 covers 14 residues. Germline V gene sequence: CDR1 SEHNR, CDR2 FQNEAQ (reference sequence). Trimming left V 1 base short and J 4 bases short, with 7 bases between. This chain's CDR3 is CASSLEQRNEKLFF. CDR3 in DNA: TGTGCCAGCAGCTTAGAACAGCGTAATGAAAAACTGTTTTTT.

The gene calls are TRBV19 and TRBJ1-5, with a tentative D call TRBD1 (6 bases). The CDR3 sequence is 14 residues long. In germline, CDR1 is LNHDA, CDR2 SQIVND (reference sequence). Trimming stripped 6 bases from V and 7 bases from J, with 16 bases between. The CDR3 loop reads CASSKAGARQPQHF. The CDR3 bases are TGTGCCAGTAGCAAAGCGGGGGCTCGGCAGCCCCAGCATTTT.

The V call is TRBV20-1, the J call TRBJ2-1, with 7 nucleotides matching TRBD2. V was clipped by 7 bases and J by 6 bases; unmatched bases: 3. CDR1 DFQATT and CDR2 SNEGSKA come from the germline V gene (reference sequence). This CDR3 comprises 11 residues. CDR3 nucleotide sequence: TGCAGTGAACTAGCGCGCAATGAGCAGTTCTTC. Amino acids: CSELARNEQFF.

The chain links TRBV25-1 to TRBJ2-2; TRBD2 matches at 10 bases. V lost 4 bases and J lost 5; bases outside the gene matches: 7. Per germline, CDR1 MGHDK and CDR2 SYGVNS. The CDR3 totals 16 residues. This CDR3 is CASSGGETSGTGELFF. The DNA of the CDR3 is TGTGCCAGCAGTGGGGGGGAGACTAGCGGGACCGGGGAGCTGTTTTTT. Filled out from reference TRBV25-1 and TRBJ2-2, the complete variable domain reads EADIYQTPRYLVIGTGKKITLECSQTMGHDKMYWYQQDPGMELHLIHYSYGVNSTEKGDLSSESTVSRIRTEHFPLTLESARPSHTSQYLCASSGGETSGTGELFFGEGSRLTVL.

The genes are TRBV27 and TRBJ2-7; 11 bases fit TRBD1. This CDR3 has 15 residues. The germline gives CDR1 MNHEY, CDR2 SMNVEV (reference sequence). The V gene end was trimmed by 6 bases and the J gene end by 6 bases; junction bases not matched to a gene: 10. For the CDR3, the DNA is TGTGCCAGCAGGCCCTCGGGGGACAGGGGGTTCGAGCAGTACTTC. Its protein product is CASRPSGDRGFEQYF.

The CDR3: CASSEVGTANQPQHF. CDR3 nucleotides: TGTGCCAGCAGTGAAGTAGGAACAGCTAATCAGCCCCAGCATTTT. The rearrangement joins TRBV6-1 to TRBJ1-5; no firm D call. The V and J ends lost 1 base and 4 bases respectively, with 11 bases between them. The CDR3 sequence is 15 residues long. Germline CDR1 is MNHNS and CDR2 is SASEGT.

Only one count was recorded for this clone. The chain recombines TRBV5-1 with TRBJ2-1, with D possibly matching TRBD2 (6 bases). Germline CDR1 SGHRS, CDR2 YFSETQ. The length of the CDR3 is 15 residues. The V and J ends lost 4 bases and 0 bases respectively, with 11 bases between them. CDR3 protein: CASSPGGSSYNEQFF. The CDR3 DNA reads TGCGCCAGCAGCCCCGGGGGTAGCTCCTACAATGAGCAGTTCTTC.

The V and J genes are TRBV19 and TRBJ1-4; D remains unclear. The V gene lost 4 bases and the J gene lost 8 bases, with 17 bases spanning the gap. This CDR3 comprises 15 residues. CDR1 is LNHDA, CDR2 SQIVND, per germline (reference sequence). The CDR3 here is CASSTVARHGEKLFF. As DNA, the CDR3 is TGTGCCAGTAGTACGGTCGCCCGACACGGAGAAAAACTGTTTTTT.

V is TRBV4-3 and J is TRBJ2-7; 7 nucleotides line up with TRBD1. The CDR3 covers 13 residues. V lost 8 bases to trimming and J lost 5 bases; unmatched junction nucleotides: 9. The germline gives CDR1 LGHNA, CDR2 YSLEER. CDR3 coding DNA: TGCGCCAGCGTTGACTTTCAGGGGGACGAGCAGTACTTC. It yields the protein CASVDFQGDEQYF.

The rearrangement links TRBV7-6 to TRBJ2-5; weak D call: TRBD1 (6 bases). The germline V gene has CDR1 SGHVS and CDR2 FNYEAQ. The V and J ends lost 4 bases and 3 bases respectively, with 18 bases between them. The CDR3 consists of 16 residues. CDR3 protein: CASSWPRDKVEETQYF. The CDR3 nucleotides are TGTGCCAGCAGCTGGCCCCGGGACAAGGTCGAAGAGACCCAGTACTTC.